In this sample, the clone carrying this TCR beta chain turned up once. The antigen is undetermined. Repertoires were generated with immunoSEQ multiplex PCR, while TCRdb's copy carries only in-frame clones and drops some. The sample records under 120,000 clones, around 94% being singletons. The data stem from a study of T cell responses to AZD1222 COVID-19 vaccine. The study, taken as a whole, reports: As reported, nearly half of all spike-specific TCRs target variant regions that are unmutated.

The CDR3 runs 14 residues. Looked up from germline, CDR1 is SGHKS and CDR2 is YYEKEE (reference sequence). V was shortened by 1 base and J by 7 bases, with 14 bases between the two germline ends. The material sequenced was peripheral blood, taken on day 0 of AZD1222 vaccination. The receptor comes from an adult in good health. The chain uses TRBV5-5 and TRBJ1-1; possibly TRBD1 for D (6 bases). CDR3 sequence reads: CASSLQLTGLEAFF. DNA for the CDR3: TGTGCCAGCAGCTTGCAATTGACAGGACTTGAAGCTTTCTTT. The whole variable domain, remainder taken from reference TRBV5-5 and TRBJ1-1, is DAGVTQSPTHLIKTRGQQVTLRCSPISGHKSVSWYQQVLGQGPQFIFQYYEKEERGRGNFPDRFSARQFPNYSSELNVNALLLGDSALYLCASSLQLTGLEAFFGQGTRLTVV.